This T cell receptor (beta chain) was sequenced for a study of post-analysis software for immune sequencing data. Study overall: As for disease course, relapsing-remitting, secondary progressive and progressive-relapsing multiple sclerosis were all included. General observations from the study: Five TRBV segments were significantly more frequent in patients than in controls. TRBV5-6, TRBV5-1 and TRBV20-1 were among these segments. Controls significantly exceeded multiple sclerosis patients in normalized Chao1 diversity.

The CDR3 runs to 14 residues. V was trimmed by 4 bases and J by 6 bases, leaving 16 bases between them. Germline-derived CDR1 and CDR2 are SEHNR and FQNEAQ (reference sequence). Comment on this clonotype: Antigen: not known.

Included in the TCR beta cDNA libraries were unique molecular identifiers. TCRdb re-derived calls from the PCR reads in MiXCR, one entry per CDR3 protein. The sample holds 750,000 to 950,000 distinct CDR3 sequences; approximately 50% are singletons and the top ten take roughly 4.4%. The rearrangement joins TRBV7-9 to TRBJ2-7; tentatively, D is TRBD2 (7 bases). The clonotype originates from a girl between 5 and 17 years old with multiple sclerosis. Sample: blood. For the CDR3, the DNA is TGTGCCAGCAGCTCGAGGGGGGGCCCTTCCGAGCAGTACTTC. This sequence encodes CASSSRGGPSEQYF. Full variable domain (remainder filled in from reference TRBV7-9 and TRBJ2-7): DTGVSQNPRHKITKRGQNVTFRCDPISEHNRLYWYRQTLGQGPEFLTYFQNEAQLEKSRLLSDRFSAERPKGSFSTLEIQRTEQGDSAMYLCASSSRGGPSEQYFGPGTRLTVT.